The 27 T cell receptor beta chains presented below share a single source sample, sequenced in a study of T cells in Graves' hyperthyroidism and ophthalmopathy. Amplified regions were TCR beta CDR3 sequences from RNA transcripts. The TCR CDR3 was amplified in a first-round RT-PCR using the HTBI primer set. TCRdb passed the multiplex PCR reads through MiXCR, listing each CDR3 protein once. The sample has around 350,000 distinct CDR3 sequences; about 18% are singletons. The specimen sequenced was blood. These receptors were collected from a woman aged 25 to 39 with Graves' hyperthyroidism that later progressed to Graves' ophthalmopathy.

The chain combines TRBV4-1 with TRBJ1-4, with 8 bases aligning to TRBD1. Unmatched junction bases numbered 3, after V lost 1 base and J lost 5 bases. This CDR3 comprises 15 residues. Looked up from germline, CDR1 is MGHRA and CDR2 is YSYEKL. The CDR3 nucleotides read TGCGCCAGCAGCCAAGCCGGGACAGGAAATGAAAAACTGTTTTTT. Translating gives CASSQAGTGNEKLFF.

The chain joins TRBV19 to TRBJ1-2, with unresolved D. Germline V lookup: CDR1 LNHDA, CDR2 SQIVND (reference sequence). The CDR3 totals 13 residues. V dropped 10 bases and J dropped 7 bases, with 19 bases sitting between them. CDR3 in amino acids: CATLSGQRGGYTF. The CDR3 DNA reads TGTGCCACCCTCTCGGGCCAGCGGGGTGGCTACACCTTC.

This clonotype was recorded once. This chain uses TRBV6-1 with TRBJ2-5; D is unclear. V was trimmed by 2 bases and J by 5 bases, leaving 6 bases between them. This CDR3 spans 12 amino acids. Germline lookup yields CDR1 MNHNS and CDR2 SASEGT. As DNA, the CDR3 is TGTGCCAGCAGTGAAAATGTGGAGACCCAGTACTTC. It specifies CASSENVETQYF.

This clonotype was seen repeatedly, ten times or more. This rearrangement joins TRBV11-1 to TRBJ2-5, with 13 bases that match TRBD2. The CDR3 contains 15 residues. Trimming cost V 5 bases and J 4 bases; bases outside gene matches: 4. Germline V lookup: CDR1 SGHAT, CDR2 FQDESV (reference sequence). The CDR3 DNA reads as TGTGCCAGCAGCCCCCGGACTAGCGGGGGAGAGACCCAGTACTTC. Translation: CASSPRTSGGETQYF.

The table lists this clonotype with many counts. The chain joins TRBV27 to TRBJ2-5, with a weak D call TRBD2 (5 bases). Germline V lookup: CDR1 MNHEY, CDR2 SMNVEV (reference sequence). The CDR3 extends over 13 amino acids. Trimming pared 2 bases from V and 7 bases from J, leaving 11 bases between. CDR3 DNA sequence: TGTGCCAGCAGTTTAGTGGGTGAGGGGACCCAGTACTTC. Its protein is CASSLVGEGTQYF.

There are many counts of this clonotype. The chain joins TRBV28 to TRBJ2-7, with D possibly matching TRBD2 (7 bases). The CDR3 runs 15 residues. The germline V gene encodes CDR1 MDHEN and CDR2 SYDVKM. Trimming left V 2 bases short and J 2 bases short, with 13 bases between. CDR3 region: CASSLGGGGAYEQYF. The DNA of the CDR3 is TGTGCCAGCAGTTTAGGGGGCGGGGGAGCCTACGAGCAGTACTTC.

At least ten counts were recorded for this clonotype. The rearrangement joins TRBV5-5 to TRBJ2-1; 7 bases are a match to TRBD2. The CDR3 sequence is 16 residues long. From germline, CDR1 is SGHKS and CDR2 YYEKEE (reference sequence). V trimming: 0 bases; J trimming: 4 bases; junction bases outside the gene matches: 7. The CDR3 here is CASSLGAGVDYNEQFF. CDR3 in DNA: TGTGCCAGCAGCTTGGGGGCGGGAGTAGATTACAATGAGCAGTTCTTC.

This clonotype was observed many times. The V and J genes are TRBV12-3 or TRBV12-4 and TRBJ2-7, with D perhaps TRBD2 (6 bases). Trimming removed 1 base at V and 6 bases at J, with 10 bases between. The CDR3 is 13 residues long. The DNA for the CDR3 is TGTGCCAGCAGTTTAGGTGCGGGGACCGAGCAGTACTTC. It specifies CASSLGAGTEQYF.

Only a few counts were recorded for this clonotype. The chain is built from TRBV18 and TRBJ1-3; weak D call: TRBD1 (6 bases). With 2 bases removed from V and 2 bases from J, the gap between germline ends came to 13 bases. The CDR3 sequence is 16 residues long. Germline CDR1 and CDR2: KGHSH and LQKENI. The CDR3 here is CASSPYSGTTGNTIYF. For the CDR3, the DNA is TGTGCCAGCTCACCATACTCCGGGACAACTGGAAACACCATATATTTT.

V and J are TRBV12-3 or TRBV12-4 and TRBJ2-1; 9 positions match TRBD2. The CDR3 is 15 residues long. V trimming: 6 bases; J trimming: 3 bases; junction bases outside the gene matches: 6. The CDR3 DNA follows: TGTGCCAGCAGCGAATCTAGCGGGGTCTACAATGAGCAGTTCTTC. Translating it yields CASSESSGVYNEQFF.

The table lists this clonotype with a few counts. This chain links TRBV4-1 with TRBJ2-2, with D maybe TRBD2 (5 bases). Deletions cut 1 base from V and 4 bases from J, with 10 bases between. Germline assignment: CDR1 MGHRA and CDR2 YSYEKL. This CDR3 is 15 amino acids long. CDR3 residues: CASSQGELGTGELFF. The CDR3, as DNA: TGCGCCAGCAGCCAAGGGGAGCTCGGCACCGGGGAGCTGTTTTTT.

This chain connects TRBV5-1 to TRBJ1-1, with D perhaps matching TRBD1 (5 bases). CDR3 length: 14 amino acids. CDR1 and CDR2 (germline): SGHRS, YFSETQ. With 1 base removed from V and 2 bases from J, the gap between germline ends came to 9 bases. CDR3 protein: CASSLLQDNTEAFF. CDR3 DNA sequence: TGCGCCAGCAGCTTGCTACAGGATAACACTGAAGCTTTCTTT.

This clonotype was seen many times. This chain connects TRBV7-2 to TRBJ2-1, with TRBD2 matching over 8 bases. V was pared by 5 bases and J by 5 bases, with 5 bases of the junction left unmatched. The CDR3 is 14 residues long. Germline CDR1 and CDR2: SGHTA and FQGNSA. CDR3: CASSPLAANNEQFF. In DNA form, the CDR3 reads TGTGCCAGCAGCCCACTAGCGGCTAACAATGAGCAGTTCTTC.

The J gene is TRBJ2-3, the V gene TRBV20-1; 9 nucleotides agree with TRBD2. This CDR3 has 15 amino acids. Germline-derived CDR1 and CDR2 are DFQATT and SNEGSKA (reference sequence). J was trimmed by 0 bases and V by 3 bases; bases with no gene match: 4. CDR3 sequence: CSARDSGSSTDTQYF. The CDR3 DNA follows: TGCAGTGCTAGGGATAGCGGGAGTAGCACAGATACGCAGTATTTT.

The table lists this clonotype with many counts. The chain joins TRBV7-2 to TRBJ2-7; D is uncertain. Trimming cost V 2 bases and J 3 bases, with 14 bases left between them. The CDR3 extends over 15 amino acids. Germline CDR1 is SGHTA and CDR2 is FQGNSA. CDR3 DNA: TGTGCCAGCAGCTTATTGGCGGCCCCGGGCTACGAGCAGTACTTC. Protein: CASSLLAAPGYEQYF. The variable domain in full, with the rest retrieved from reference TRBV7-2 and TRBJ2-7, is GAGVSQSPSNKVTEKGKDVELRCDPISGHTALYWYRQSLGQGLEFLIYFQGNSAPDKSGLPSDRFSAERTGGSVSTLTIQRTQQEDSAVYLCASSLLAAPGYEQYFGPGTRLTVT.

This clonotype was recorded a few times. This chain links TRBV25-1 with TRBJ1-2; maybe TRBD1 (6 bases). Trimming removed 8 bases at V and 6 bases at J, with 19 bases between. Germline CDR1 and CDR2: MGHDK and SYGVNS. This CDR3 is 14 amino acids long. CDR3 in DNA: TGTGCCAGCCAAGATACCATTCGACAGGATGGCTACACCTTC. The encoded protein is CASQDTIRQDGYTF.

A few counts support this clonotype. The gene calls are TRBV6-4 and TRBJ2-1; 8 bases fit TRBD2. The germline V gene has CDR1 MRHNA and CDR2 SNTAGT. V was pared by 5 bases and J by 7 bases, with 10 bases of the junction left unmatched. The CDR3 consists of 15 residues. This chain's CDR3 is CASSPGTSGANEQFF. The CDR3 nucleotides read TGTGCCAGCAGTCCCGGGACTAGTGGAGCAAATGAGCAGTTCTTC.

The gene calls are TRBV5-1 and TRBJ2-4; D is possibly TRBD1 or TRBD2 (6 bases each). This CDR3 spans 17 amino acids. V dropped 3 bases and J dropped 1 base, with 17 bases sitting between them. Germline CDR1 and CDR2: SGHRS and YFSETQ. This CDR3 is CASSSSHGGPAKNIQYF. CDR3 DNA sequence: TGCGCCAGCAGCTCGTCCCATGGGGGGCCGGCCAAAAACATTCAGTACTTC.

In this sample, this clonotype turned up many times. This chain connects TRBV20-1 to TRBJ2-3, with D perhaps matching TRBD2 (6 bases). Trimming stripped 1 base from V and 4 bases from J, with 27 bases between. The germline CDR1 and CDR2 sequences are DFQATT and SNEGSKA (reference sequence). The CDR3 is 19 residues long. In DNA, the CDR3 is TGCAGTGCTAGAGCCACCCGGTTTGGGCCTAGCGTCTTCCCAGATACGCAGTATTTT. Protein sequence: CSARATRFGPSVFPDTQYF.

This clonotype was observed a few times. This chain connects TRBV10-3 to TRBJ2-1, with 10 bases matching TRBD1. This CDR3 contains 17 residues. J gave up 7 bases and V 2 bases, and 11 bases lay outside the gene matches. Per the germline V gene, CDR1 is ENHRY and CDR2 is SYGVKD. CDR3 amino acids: CAISESRADRGVNEQFF. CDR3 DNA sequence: TGTGCCATCAGTGAGAGTCGAGCGGACAGGGGGGTAAATGAGCAGTTCTTC.

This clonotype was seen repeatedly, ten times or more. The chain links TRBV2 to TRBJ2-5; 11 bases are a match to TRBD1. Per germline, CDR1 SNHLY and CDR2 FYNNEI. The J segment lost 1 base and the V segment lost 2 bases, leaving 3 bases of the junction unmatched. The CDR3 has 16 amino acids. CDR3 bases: TGTGCCAGCAGTGAAACCGGGACAGGGGGCCAAGAGACCCAGTACTTC. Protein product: CASSETGTGGQETQYF. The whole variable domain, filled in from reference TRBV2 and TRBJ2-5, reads EPEVTQTPSHQVTQMGQEVILRCVPISNHLYFYWYRQILGQKVEFLVSFYNNEISEKSEIFDDQFSVERPDGSNFTLKIRSTKLEDSAMYFCASSETGTGGQETQYFGPGTRLLVL.

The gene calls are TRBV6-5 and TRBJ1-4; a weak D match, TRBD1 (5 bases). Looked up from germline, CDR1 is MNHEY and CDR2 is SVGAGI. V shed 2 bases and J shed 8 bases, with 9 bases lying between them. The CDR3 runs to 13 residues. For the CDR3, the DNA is TGTGCCAGCAGTTACGGGGGTACCGAAAAACTGTTTTTT. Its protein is CASSYGGTEKLFF.

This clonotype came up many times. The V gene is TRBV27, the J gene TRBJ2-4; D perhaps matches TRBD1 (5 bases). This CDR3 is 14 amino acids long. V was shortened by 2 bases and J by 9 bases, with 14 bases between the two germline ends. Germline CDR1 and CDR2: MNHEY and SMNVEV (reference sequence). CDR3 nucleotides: TGTGCCAGCAGTTTAAGGGGTCCGTGGTCCATTCAGTACTTC. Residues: CASSLRGPWSIQYF.

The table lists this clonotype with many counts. The CDR3 sequence: CASSIRTSSSTDTQYF. In nucleotides, the CDR3 is TGTGCCAGTAGTATACGGACTAGCTCTAGCACAGATACGCAGTATTTT. The chain joins TRBV19 to TRBJ2-3; the match to TRBD2 covers 8 bases. The CDR3 spans 16 residues. With 2 bases clipped from V and 0 bases from J, the junction kept 4 bases outside the gene matches. Per the germline V gene, CDR1 is LNHDA and CDR2 is SQIVND (reference sequence).

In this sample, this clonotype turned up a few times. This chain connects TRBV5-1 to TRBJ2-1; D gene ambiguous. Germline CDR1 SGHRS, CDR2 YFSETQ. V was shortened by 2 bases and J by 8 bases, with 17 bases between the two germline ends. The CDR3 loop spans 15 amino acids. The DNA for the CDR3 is TGCGCCAGCAGCTTTGAGAGCTGGTTGGTCGATGAGCAGTTCTTC. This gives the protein CASSFESWLVDEQFF.

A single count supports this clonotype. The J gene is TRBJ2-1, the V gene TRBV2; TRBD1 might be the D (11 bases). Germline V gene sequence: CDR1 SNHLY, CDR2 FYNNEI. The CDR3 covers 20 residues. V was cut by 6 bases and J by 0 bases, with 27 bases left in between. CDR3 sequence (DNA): TGTGCCAGCAGAAGGGACAGGGGGAGGACTAGCGGAAGCTCCTACAATGAGCAGTTCTTC. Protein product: CASRRDRGRTSGSSYNEQFF.

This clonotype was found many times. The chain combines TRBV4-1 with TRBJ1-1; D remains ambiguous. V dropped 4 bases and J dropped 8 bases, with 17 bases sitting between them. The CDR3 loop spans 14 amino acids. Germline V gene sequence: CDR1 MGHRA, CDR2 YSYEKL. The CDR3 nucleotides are TGCGCCAGCAGCCCAATCGCCCAGGAAGGGGAAGCTTTCTTT. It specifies CASSPIAQEGEAFF.